A single sample gave rise to the 15 T cell receptor beta chains below, sequenced in a study of breast tumors, draining lymph nodes, adjacent tissues. Axillary draining lymph nodes of breast cancer patients supplied the node samples. In TCRdb, the multiplex PCR reads were re-called with MiXCR into one record per CDR3 protein. Here the sample spans fewer than 250,000 distinct CDR3 sequences, about 30% being singletons. Sequenced sample: axillary lymph node tissue. These receptors came from a female donor with breast cancer. Some clones in this sample may be carry-over from other donors' samples.

In its sample, this clonotype was seen once. This chain uses TRBV29-1 with TRBJ2-7; 11 nucleotides agree with TRBD1. The length of the CDR3 is 16 residues. Germline CDR1 reads SQVTM; CDR2 reads ANQGSEA. The trim removed 3 bases at V and 3 bases at J, leaving 10 bases unmatched. This CDR3 reads CSVEGDRGTGGYEQYF. The CDR3 bases are TGCAGCGTTGAGGGGGATCGCGGGACAGGGGGCTACGAGCAGTACTTC.

This clonotype was observed many times. The rearrangement joins TRBV14 to TRBJ1-4; D gene ambiguous. Trimming took 1 base from V and 6 from J, leaving 9 bases between them. Germline V gene sequence: CDR1 SGHDN, CDR2 FVKESK. The CDR3 consists of 14 residues. As DNA, the CDR3 is TGTGCCAGCAGCCAAGGACGCGATTATGAAAAACTGTTTTTT. It encodes CASSQGRDYEKLFF.

The V and J genes are TRBV6-1 and TRBJ2-7; 7 bases map to TRBD1. The CDR3 runs 14 residues. The germline V gene has CDR1 MNHNS and CDR2 SASEGT. V lost 10 bases, J lost 2 bases, and 11 bases stayed unmatched. The CDR3: CATTTDRPTYEQYF. CDR3 in DNA: TGTGCCACCACGACGGACAGGCCGACCTACGAGCAGTACTTC.

This chain links TRBV27 with TRBJ2-1; D is tentatively TRBD1 or TRBD2 (5 bases each). CDR1 and CDR2 from the germline V gene are MNHEY and SMNVEV (reference sequence). Trimming removed 10 bases at V and 13 bases at J, with 17 bases between. The CDR3 totals 11 residues. CDR3 DNA: TGTGCCACCTACTTTGGGGGAATCCAGTTCTTC. Translation: CATYFGGIQFF.

This clonotype has at least ten counts. The chain carries TRBV20-1 and TRBJ2-7; a weak D match, TRBD2 (6 bases). The CDR3 runs to 13 residues. V was clipped by 3 bases and J by 0 bases, with 9 bases between them. Looked up from germline, CDR1 is DFQATT and CDR2 is SNEGSKA (reference sequence). The CDR3 here is CSASAGSSYEQYF. CDR3 DNA sequence: TGCAGTGCTAGTGCGGGGAGCTCCTACGAGCAGTACTTC.

A remark on this clonotype: With a much larger clone just one base away, this may be a read error. The chain recombines TRBV12-3 or TRBV12-4 with TRBJ2-7; TRBD2 matches at 7 bases. V was clipped by 3 bases and J by 1 base; unmatched bases: 6. The CDR3 is 15 residues long. Here the CDR3 DNA reads TGTGCCAGCAGTTTCACTAGCGAAGGGTCCTACGAGCAGTACTTC. As protein: CASSFTSEGSYEQYF.

The chain joins TRBV19 to TRBJ1-2; D unresolved. The CDR3 runs 14 residues. V was trimmed by 6 bases and J by 7 bases, leaving 18 bases between them. Per the germline V gene, CDR1 is LNHDA and CDR2 is SQIVND (reference sequence). The CDR3 nucleotides read TGTGCCAGTAGCTCGGACGGCCTGAAGCTTGGCTACACCTTC. It encodes CASSSDGLKLGYTF.

This clonotype came up many times. The rearrangement uses TRBV9 and TRBJ2-1; maybe TRBD2 (5 bases). This CDR3 spans 15 amino acids. Looked up from germline, CDR1 is SGDLS and CDR2 is YYNGEE. With 0 bases removed from V and 7 bases from J, the gap between germline ends came to 14 bases. DNA for the CDR3: TGTGCCAGCAGCGTAGATGTCTGGGAGCAAAATGAGCAGTTCTTC. It specifies CASSVDVWEQNEQFF. Combining the CDR3 with reference TRBV9 and TRBJ2-1 gives the whole variable domain DSGVTQTPKHLITATGQRVTLRCSPRSGDLSVYWYQQSLDQGLQFLIQYYNGEERAKGNILERFSAQQFPDLHSELNLSSLELGDSALYFCASSVDVWEQNEQFFGPGTRLTVL.

For this clonotype: This sequence may be a read error, since a much larger clone differs from it by one base. V usage is TRBV11-3 and J usage is TRBJ2-2; no clear D. CDR3 length: 16 amino acids. Germline V gives CDR1 SGHNT, CDR2 YENEEA. V was trimmed by 5 bases and J by 4 bases, leaving 17 bases between them. CDR3 protein: CASSPHKQLSTGELFF. In DNA, the CDR3 is TGTGCCAGCAGCCCCCATAAACAGCTGAGCACCGGGGAGCTGTTTTTT.

This clonotype was recorded at least ten times. At one of its ends the junction is not consistent with the germline gene, which may arise from a read error. This chain links TRBV2 with TRBJ2-5, with TRBD1 as a possible D gene (6 bases). The CDR3 is 11 amino acids. The germline CDR1 and CDR2 sequences are SNHLY and FYNNEI. The CDR3 DNA is TGTGCCAGCAAAATTCTTACTAAGGGGGACTTC. Its translation: CASKILTKGDF.

This clonotype has ten or more counts. The rearrangement links TRBV20-1 to TRBJ1-1, with TRBD1 as a possible D gene (6 bases). The length of the CDR3 is 13 residues. Germline values: CDR1 DFQATT, CDR2 SNEGSKA (reference sequence). The ends were cut back, 2 bases at V and 1 base at J, with 8 bases in the middle. In DNA, the CDR3 is TGCAGTGCTAGATCGGGACAGAACACTGAAGCTTTCTTT. It codes for CSARSGQNTEAFF.

This clonotype appeared many times. This chain links TRBV20-1 with TRBJ1-6, with 7 nucleotides matching TRBD1. The trim removed 6 bases at V and 8 bases at J, leaving 7 bases unmatched. Per germline, CDR1 DFQATT and CDR2 SNEGSKA (reference sequence). This CDR3 spans 13 amino acids. The DNA for the CDR3 is TGCAGTGCCCTCGACAGGGTTGATTCACCCCTCCACTTT. As protein: CSALDRVDSPLHF.

The sample holds many counts of this clonotype. The chain links TRBV14 to TRBJ1-5; maybe TRBD1 (6 bases). Germline CDR1 SGHDN, CDR2 FVKESK. The length of the CDR3 is 17 residues. The V gene lost 2 bases and the J gene lost 1 base, with 15 bases spanning the gap. The chain's CDR3 is CASSQIAWDTSNQPQHF. CDR3 in DNA: TGTGCCAGCAGCCAAATCGCCTGGGACACAAGCAATCAGCCCCAGCATTTT. The entire variable domain, with the rest obtained from reference TRBV14 and TRBJ1-5, is as follows: EAGVTQFPSHSVIEKGQTVTLRCDPISGHDNLYWYRRVMGKEIKFLLHFVKESKQDESGMPNNRFLAERTGGTYSTLKVQPAELEDSGVYFCASSQIAWDTSNQPQHFGDGTRLSIL.

The V and J genes are TRBV5-1 and TRBJ2-3; TRBD2 aligns across 11 bases. With 6 bases clipped from V and 6 bases from J, the junction kept 18 bases outside the gene matches. The CDR3 is made up of 18 amino acids. Germline V gives CDR1 SGHRS, CDR2 YFSETQ. CDR3 region: CASNKRLAGHRGGDTQYF. The CDR3 coding sequence is TGCGCCAGCAACAAGCGACTAGCGGGGCACCGGGGGGGGGATACGCAGTATTTT.

This clonotype was seen only a few times. The V gene is TRBV20-1, the J gene TRBJ2-3; D is undetermined. Between the trimmed V and J ends, which lost 0 bases and 7 bases, there was a span of 8 bases. The CDR3 extends over 12 amino acids. Germline CDR1 reads DFQATT; CDR2 reads SNEGSKA (reference sequence). The CDR3 loop is CSARESLNTQYF. As DNA, the CDR3 is TGCAGTGCTAGAGAGTCTTTAAATACGCAGTATTTT.